This T cell receptor (beta chain) was sequenced during a study of cytomegalovirus exposure and HLA in healthy donors. The study ran its PCR with 60 Vbeta and 13 Jbeta primers. Some clones are missing from TCRdb's copy, which holds only in-frame ones; the method was immunoSEQ multiplex PCR. The sample includes approximately 140,000 clones, approximately 60% of them seen just once. V shed 8 bases and J 2 bases; nucleotides not matched to a gene: 12. The length of the CDR3 is 16 residues. Germline loops: CDR1 ENHRY, CDR2 SYGVKD. Sequencing was done on a sample of PBMCs. The receptor comes from a woman aged 60-75 years in good health and CMV-seropositive. J is TRBJ2-3 and V is TRBV10-3; 8 bases map to TRBD2. The CDR3 loop is CAIRQAGVGPTDTQYF. CDR3 DNA sequence: TGTGCCATCCGGCAAGCGGGAGTTGGTCCCACAGATACGCAGTATTTT.